One and the same sample provided the 20 T cell receptor beta chains below, sequenced in a study of T cell responses to AZD1222 COVID-19 vaccine. Clones were sequenced by immunoSEQ multiplex PCR, and TCRdb holds only the in-frame ones, with some missing. The sample yields tens of thousands of clones, 75% to 85% seen once. The sample was peripheral blood, taken on day 0 of AZD1222 vaccination. These receptor sequences come from an adult in good health.

This chain uses TRBV28 with TRBJ1-5; D is undetermined. V lost 2 bases and J lost 0, with 2 bases in between. This CDR3 contains 13 residues. Germline assignment: CDR1 MDHEN and CDR2 SYDVKM. The CDR3 loop reads CASSLNSNQPQHF. CDR3 coding DNA: TGTGCCAGCAGTTTAAATAGCAATCAGCCCCAGCATTTT.

The CDR3 coding sequence is TGTGCCAGCTCATCAGGGACAGGGGGTAATTATCAGCCCCAGCATTTT. Residues: CASSSGTGGNYQPQHF. The rearrangement uses TRBV18 and TRBJ1-5; 11 nucleotides match TRBD1. Germline CDR1 and CDR2: KGHSH and LQKENI. V trimming: 5 bases; J trimming: 5 bases; junction bases outside the gene matches: 8. This CDR3 has 16 residues. The whole variable domain, filled in from reference TRBV18 and TRBJ1-5, reads NAGVMQNPRHLVRRRGQEARLRCSPMKGHSHVYWYRQLPEEGLKFMVYLQKENIIDESGMPKERFSAEFPKEGPSILRIQQVVRGDSAAYFCASSSGTGGNYQPQHFGDGTRLSIL.

The chain is built from TRBV30 and TRBJ1-3; 7 bases align to TRBD1. The CDR3 runs 13 residues. V shed 5 bases and J 5 bases; nucleotides not matched to a gene: 6. Germline V gene sequence: CDR1 GTSNPN, CDR2 SVGIG (reference sequence). The CDR3 reads CAWRQGVRNTIYF. The CDR3 region has the DNA TGTGCCTGGCGTCAGGGGGTCAGAAACACCATATATTTT.

This sequence joins TRBV28 and TRBJ2-6; D ambiguous. Germline assignment: CDR1 MDHEN and CDR2 SYDVKM. V shed 6 bases and J shed 0 bases, with 15 bases lying between them. This CDR3 region has 17 residues. CDR3 sequence reads: CASSLLTLFSGANVLTF. CDR3 nucleotides: TGTGCCAGCAGCCTACTGACACTATTCTCTGGGGCCAACGTCCTGACTTTC.

This clone is labeled as medium-sized. The rearrangement joins TRBV11-2 to TRBJ2-5; no reliable D call. The CDR3 has 15 residues. CDR1 and CDR2 from the germline V gene are SGHAT and FQNNGV. V was pared by 4 bases and J by 2 bases, with 14 bases between. CDR3 bases: TGTGCCAGCAGCTCCCCCGTTTTGCCACAAGAGACCCAGTACTTC. Translating it yields CASSSPVLPQETQYF.

This clone was counted a few times. V usage is TRBV5-1 and J usage is TRBJ1-3; possibly TRBD1 for D (5 bases). The germline V gene has CDR1 SGHRS and CDR2 YFSETQ. This CDR3 comprises 16 residues. V dropped 0 bases and J dropped 0 bases, with 10 bases sitting between them. For the CDR3, the DNA is TGCGCCAGCAGCTTGGAGGGGAGTTACTCTGGAAACACCATATATTTT. This translates into CASSLEGSYSGNTIYF.

This clone has just a few counts. The V call is TRBV27, the J call TRBJ2-3; tentative D call: TRBD2 (6 bases). CDR1 and CDR2 (germline): MNHEY, SMNVEV (reference sequence). Trimming took off 2 bases at V and 6 bases at J, with 12 bases between the two ends. The CDR3 extends over 14 amino acids. The DNA of the CDR3 is TGTGCCAGCAGTTTAACAACGGGAGCGGATACGCAGTATTTT. This sequence encodes CASSLTTGADTQYF.

The CDR3 region is CASSETGYYSYNEQFF. CDR3 DNA: TGTGCCAGCAGTGAGACAGGATACTACTCCTACAATGAGCAGTTCTTC. The V call is TRBV28, the J call TRBJ2-1; D may be TRBD1 (6 bases). V dropped 5 bases and J dropped 0 bases, with 14 bases sitting between them. This CDR3 is 16 amino acids long. CDR1 is MDHEN, CDR2 SYDVKM, per germline.

The chain joins TRBV3-1 (or the pseudogene TRBV3-2) to TRBJ2-7, with D possibly being TRBD1 (5 bases). The CDR3 runs to 17 residues. V was clipped by 0 bases and J by 4 bases, with 19 bases between them. Germline V gene data show CDR1 as LGHDT and CDR2 as YNNKEL (reference sequence). CDR3 bases: TGTGCCAGCAGCCAAGAACAGGCGGAAAAGGTTACATACGAGCAGTACTTC. Its translation is CASSQEQAEKVTYEQYF.

The chain recombines TRBV11-2 with TRBJ2-7; TRBD2 is a possible D gene (6 bases). V was shortened by 4 bases and J by 2 bases, with 18 bases between the two germline ends. The V gene's germline CDR1 is SGHAT and CDR2 FQNNGV. This CDR3 spans 16 amino acids. CDR3 in DNA: TGTGCCAGCAGCTCCCTCTTCGCGGGGCCTACCTACGAGCAGTACTTC. Its translation is CASSSLFAGPTYEQYF.

The chain recombines TRBV3-1 (or the pseudogene TRBV3-2) with TRBJ2-1; D unresolved. Germline values: CDR1 LGHDT, CDR2 YNNKEL (reference sequence). V shed 1 base and J shed 5 bases, with 6 bases lying between them. This CDR3 has 13 amino acids. The CDR3 nucleotides are TGTGCCAGCAGCCAAGCTTTTAACAATGAGCAGTTCTTC. Translated, it gives CASSQAFNNEQFF.

This chain joins TRBV28 and TRBJ2-7, with no clear D. Germline lookup yields CDR1 MDHEN and CDR2 SYDVKM. The CDR3 sequence is 15 residues long. V gave up 10 bases and J gave up 0 bases, with 19 bases separating them. The CDR3 here is CATTSARTSSYEQYF. DNA for the CDR3: TGTGCCACCACCTCGGCCAGGACGTCCTCCTACGAGCAGTACTTC.

This chain joins TRBV14 and TRBJ2-2; D is unclear. The V end lost 0 bases, the J end lost 0 bases, and 5 bases lay between the germline ends. This CDR3 has 15 residues. CDR1 and CDR2 (germline): SGHDN, FVKESK. The CDR3 loop is CASSQDVPNTGELFF. DNA of the CDR3: TGTGCCAGCAGCCAAGATGTACCGAACACCGGGGAGCTGTTTTTT.

The chain carries TRBV7-9 and TRBJ1-1; D gene ambiguous. V dropped 5 bases and J dropped 0 bases, with 10 bases sitting between them. Germline V CDR1 and CDR2: SEHNR, FQNEAQ (reference sequence). This CDR3 has 14 amino acids. CDR3 residues: CASSPPGLNTEAFF. In DNA, the CDR3 is TGTGCCAGCAGCCCCCCGGGGTTGAACACTGAAGCTTTCTTT. Full variable domain (remainder filled in from reference TRBV7-9 and TRBJ1-1): DTGVSQNPRHKITKRGQNVTFRCDPISEHNRLYWYRQTLGQGPEFLTYFQNEAQLEKSRLLSDRFSAERPKGSFSTLEIQRTEQGDSAMYLCASSPPGLNTEAFFGQGTRLTVV.

The gene calls are TRBV28 and TRBJ2-2; TRBD1 matches at 10 bases. The CDR3 loop spans 16 amino acids. Unmatched junction bases numbered 8, after V lost 6 bases and J lost 4 bases. Germline CDR1 and CDR2: MDHEN and SYDVKM. The CDR3 loop is CASSLRQGAGTGELFF. The CDR3 bases are TGTGCCAGCAGCTTAAGACAGGGGGCTGGCACCGGGGAGCTGTTTTTT.

The gene calls are TRBV2 and TRBJ1-1; 7 bases map to TRBD1. The ends lost 6 bases at V and 0 bases at J; junction bases unmatched: 4. This CDR3 spans 14 amino acids. Germline lookup yields CDR1 SNHLY and CDR2 FYNNEI. DNA for the CDR3: TGTGCCAGCAGGGCGGACAGGTTGAACACTGAAGCTTTCTTT. As protein: CASRADRLNTEAFF.

Here the CDR3 DNA reads TGCAGCGTGGATAGGGGGAGCGGGGAGCTGTTTTTT. This encodes CSVDRGSGELFF. This chain links TRBV29-1 with TRBJ2-2; weak D call: TRBD1 (6 bases). CDR1 and CDR2 (germline): SQVTM, ANQGSEA. The CDR3 is 12 residues long. Trimming pared 6 bases from V and 7 bases from J, leaving 12 bases between.

The chain couples TRBV7-2 to TRBJ1-6; no definite D call. This CDR3 has 14 residues. The V and J ends lost 2 bases and 6 bases respectively, with 8 bases between them. The germline CDR1 and CDR2 sequences are SGHTA and FQGNSA. The CDR3 region has the DNA TGTGCCAGCAGCTTAATGGGCGGTAATTCACCCCTCCACTTT. Translating gives CASSLMGGNSPLHF.

Written as DNA, the CDR3 is TGTGCCAGCAGACAGGGGCCGGGGGAGCCCCAGCATTTT. Translating gives CASRQGPGEPQHF. This sequence joins TRBV12-3 or TRBV12-4 and TRBJ1-5; TRBD1 matches at 7 bases. V dropped 6 bases and J dropped 8; count of bases not matched to a gene: 7. This CDR3 comprises 13 residues.

The V call is TRBV2, the J call TRBJ1-1; D is possibly TRBD1 (6 bases). Germline V gene data show CDR1 as SNHLY and CDR2 as FYNNEI. This CDR3 has 16 amino acids. Trimming took 0 bases from V and 1 from J, leaving 12 bases between them. The CDR3 nucleotides read TGTGCCAGCAGTGAAGCACAGGGAGGGTGGAACACTGAAGCTTTCTTT. Translated: CASSEAQGGWNTEAFF.